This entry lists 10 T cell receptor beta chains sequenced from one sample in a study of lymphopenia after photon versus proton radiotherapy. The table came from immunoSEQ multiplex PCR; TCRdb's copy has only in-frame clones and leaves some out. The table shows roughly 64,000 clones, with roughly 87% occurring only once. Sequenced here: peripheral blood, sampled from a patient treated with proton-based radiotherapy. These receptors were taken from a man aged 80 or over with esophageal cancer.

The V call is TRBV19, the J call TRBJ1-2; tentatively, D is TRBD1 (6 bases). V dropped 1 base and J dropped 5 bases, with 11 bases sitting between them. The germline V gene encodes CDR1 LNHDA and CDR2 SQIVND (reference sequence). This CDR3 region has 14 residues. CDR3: CASSIAGGAYGYTF. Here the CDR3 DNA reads TGTGCCAGTAGTATAGCCGGGGGCGCTTATGGCTACACCTTC.

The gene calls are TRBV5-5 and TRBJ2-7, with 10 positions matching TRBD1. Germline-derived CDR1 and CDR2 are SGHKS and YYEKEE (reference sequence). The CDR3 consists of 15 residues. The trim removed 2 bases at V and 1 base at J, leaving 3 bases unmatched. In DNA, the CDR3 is TGTGCCAGCAGCTTCGGACAGGGGGGTTCCTACGAGCAGTACTTC. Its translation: CASSFGQGGSYEQYF.

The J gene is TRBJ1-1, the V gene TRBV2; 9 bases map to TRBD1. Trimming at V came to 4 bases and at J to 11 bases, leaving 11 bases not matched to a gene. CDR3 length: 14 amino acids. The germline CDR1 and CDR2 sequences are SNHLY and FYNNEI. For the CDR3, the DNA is TGTGCCAGCAGTGCCACAGGGGGCGCGTCGTCGGCTTTCTTT. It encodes CASSATGGASSAFF.

The CDR3 coding sequence is TGTGCCAGCAGCGTAGTGGAGGGTGAGCAGTTCTTC. It is translated as CASSVVEGEQFF. V gene TRBV9 combines with J gene TRBJ2-1, with D perhaps TRBD2 (6 bases). The CDR3 sequence is 12 residues long. Germline values: CDR1 SGDLS, CDR2 YYNGEE. Trimming removed 0 bases at V and 9 bases at J, with 7 bases between.

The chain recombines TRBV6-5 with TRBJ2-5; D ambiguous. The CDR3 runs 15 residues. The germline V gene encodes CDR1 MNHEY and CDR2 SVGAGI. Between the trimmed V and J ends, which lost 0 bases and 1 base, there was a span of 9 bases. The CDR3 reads CASSYSPTAQETQYF. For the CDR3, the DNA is TGTGCCAGCAGTTACTCGCCGACTGCCCAAGAGACCCAGTACTTC.

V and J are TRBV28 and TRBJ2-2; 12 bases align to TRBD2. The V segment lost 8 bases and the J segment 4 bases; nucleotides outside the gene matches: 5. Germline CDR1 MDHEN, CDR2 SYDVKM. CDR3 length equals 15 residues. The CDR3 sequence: CASSRTSGITGELFF. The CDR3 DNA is TGTGCCAGCTCTAGGACTAGCGGGATCACCGGGGAGCTGTTTTTT.

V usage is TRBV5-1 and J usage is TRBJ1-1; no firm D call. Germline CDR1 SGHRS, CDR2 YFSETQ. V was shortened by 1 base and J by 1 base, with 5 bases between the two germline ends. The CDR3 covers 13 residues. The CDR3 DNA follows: TGCGCCAGCAGCTTGAGACCGAACACTGAAGCTTTCTTT. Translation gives CASSLRPNTEAFF.

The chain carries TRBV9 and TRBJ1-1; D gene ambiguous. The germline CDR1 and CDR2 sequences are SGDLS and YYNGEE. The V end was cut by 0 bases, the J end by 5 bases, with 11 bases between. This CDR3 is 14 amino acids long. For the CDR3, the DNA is TGTGCCAGCAGCGTAGTAGGGATTGGAACTGAAGCTTTCTTT. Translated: CASSVVGIGTEAFF.

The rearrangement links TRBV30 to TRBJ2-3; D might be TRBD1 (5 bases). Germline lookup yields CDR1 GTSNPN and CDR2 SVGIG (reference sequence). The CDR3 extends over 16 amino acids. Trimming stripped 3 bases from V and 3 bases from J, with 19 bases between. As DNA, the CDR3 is TGTGCCTGGAGCCCCATCGACAGCAAATGGACAGATACGCAGTATTTT. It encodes CAWSPIDSKWTDTQYF.

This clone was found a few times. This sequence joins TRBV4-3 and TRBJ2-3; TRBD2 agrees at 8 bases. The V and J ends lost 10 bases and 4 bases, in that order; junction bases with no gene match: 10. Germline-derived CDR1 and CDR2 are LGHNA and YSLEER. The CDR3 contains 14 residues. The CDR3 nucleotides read TGCGCCACCGGCGGGACTAGGGTATCAGATACGCAGTATTTT. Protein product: CATGGTRVSDTQYF.